One TCR beta chain is described in this entry. No antigen is known for it. Constant-segment primers were used for 5'RACE, and the resulting TCR alpha and TCR beta cDNA libraries carried sample barcodes and UMIs. TCRdb re-analysed the 5' RACE reads in MiXCR, keeping a single row per CDR3 protein. The sample carries 580,000 or so distinct CDR3 sequences, 17% recorded once. The data were taken from a study of T-cell memory formation after mild COVID-19. Across the study: There were largely donor-specific TCR clusters.

Study-wide findings and caveats: Nothing showed for sure that second-wave clones peaking on day 37 were SARS-CoV-2 specific. From day 15 to 85, contracting clones were balanced between CD4 and CD8, whereas later expanders leaned toward CD4+.

This clonotype was obtained from an adult woman who had mild COVID-19 (a few samples of this study predate the infection). Cell type and time point are not known. The sequenced sample consisted of PBMCs or a T cell subset sorted from them (not recorded which).

This CDR3 is CASTYWLAGQETQYF. The CDR3 coding sequence is TGTGCCAGCACCTACTGGCTAGCGGGCCAAGAGACCCAGTACTTC. This sequence joins TRBV6-6 and TRBJ2-5, with 8 bases fitting TRBD2. After removal of 7 bases from V and 1 base from J, the junction contained 8 bases not matched to a gene. The CDR3 covers 15 residues. Germline CDR1 MNHNY, CDR2 SVGAGI (reference sequence).